The rows below give T cell receptor beta chains drawn from one sample of a study of T cell responses to AZD1222 COVID-19 vaccine. This table comes from immunoSEQ multiplex PCR, and its TCRdb copy is limited to in-frame clones, with some not included. The sample has about 150,000 clones; over 75% are singletons. Sequences were derived from peripheral blood, sampled 28 days after the second AZD1222 dose. The receptors stem from an adult who received the AZD1222 COVID-19 vaccine. CDR3s include the opening cysteine and the closing phenylalanine or tryptophan. The D gene is left open where the match is weak.

V gene	J gene	D gene	CDR3 DNA	CDR3 protein
TRBV19	TRBJ2-7	TRBD1	TGTGCCAGTAGTACCATACAGGGGGCAGACGAGCAGTACTTC	CASSTIQGADEQYF
TRBV2	TRBJ1-1	TRBD1	TGTGCCAGCAACCGACAGGGCTTGAACACTGAAGCTTTCTTT	CASNRQGLNTEAFF
TRBV7-8	TRBJ1-3	NA	TGTGCCAGCAGCTTAGATCGCTTGGGGGCCGGAAACACCATATATTTT	CASSLDRLGAGNTIYF
TRBV7-9	TRBJ2-1	TRBD2	TGTGCCAGCAGCCTCTATGGCAGCGGGAGGCTCAATGAGCAGTTCTTC	CASSLYGSGRLNEQFF
TRBV18	TRBJ2-7	NA	TGTGCCAGCTCACCGTACGGGGTCCGCGAGCAGTACTTC	CASSPYGVREQYF
TRBV10-1	TRBJ2-1	TRBD2	TGCGCCAGCAGTTTTATAGCGGGAGGTGAAGGCAATGAGCAGTTCTTC	CASSFIAGGEGNEQFF
TRBV29-1	TRBJ1-1	NA	TGCAGCGTTGAAAACGGACAGACAAACACTGAAGCTTTCTTT	CSVENGQTNTEAFF
TRBV6-2/TRBV6-3	TRBJ1-2	NA	TGTGCCAGCACCCCAGGGGACTATTACGGCTACACCTTC	CASTPGDYYGYTF
TRBV29-1	TRBJ1-1	TRBD1	TGCAGCGCTTACAGGGGGCGCGGCACTGAAGCTTTCTTT	CSAYRGRGTEAFF
TRBV5-1	TRBJ2-7	TRBD1	TGCGCCAGCAGCTTCGGCAGGGGGCAGGAAGAGCAGTACTTC	CASSFGRGQEEQYF
TRBV5-1	TRBJ2-7	NA	TGCGCCAGCAGCTCCGACGCGCACTCCTACGAGCAGTACTTC	CASSSDAHSYEQYF
TRBV4-1	TRBJ2-1	TRBD2	TGCGCCAGCAGCCCACAAAGCGGGAGCTCCTACAATGAGCAGTTCTTC	CASSPQSGSSYNEQFF
TRBV27	TRBJ2-7	NA	TGTGCCAGCAGTCCAGTGGGGGGTGGCGAGCAGTACTTC	CASSPVGGGEQYF
TRBV4-1	TRBJ2-1	NA	TGCGCCAGCAGCCAAGAGGAAACGATAGTAGAGGGAGAGCAGTTCTTC	CASSQEETIVEGEQFF
TRBV12-5	TRBJ2-2	NA	TGTGCTAGTCGGGCGGGTCCCGGGGAGCTGTTTTTT	CASRAGPGELFF